The 3 T cell receptor beta chains reported below all come from one sample, sequenced in a study of cytomegalovirus exposure and HLA in healthy donors. Primers for the PCR totalled 60 Vbeta and 13 Jbeta. Some clones are missing from TCRdb's copy, which holds only in-frame ones; the method was immunoSEQ multiplex PCR. This sample has 100,000 to 150,000 clones; around 80% occur once, and the top ten carry under 4.5%. The source material was PBMCs. Source of these receptors: a woman aged 40 to 55 in good health and CMV-seronegative.

The rearrangement joins TRBV6-5 to TRBJ1-2, with a possible D match to TRBD1 (6 bases). The CDR3 runs to 14 residues. V lost 0 bases and J 6 bases, leaving 11 bases between the germline ends. CDR1 MNHEY and CDR2 SVGAGI come from the germline V gene. CDR3 residues: CASSYSRQGNGYTF. DNA of the CDR3: TGTGCCAGCAGTTACTCGAGGCAGGGGAATGGCTACACCTTC.

This chain connects TRBV15 to TRBJ2-3, with TRBD2 matching over 8 bases. Germline lookup yields CDR1 LNHNV and CDR2 YYDKDF (reference sequence). Germline trimming cut 4 bases from V and 4 bases from J; bases unmatched to any gene: 19. The CDR3 consists of 19 residues. The CDR3 is CATSTKTPGAGEVADTQYF. In DNA, the CDR3 is TGTGCCACCAGCACGAAAACCCCCGGAGCGGGAGAAGTGGCAGATACGCAGTATTTT. The whole variable domain, remainder taken from reference TRBV15 and TRBJ2-3, is DAMVIQNPRYQVTQFGKPVTLSCSQTLNHNVMYWYQQKSSQAPKLLFHYYDKDFNNEADTPDNFQSRRPNTSFCFLDIRSPGLGDTAMYLCATSTKTPGAGEVADTQYFGPGTRLTVL.

This chain connects TRBV7-9 to TRBJ2-2; D might be TRBD2 (5 bases). The V gene lost 2 bases and the J gene lost 6 bases, with 7 bases spanning the gap. CDR3 length: 13 amino acids. Per the germline V gene, CDR1 is SEHNR and CDR2 is FQNEAQ (reference sequence). The CDR3 bases are TGTGCCAGCAGCTTATCCGGGGCCGGGGAGCTGTTTTTT. Amino acid sequence: CASSLSGAGELFF. Full variable domain (rest looked up from reference TRBV7-9 and TRBJ2-2): DTGVSQNPRHKITKRGQNVTFRCDPISEHNRLYWYRQTLGQGPEFLTYFQNEAQLEKSRLLSDRFSAERPKGSFSTLEIQRTEQGDSAMYLCASSLSGAGELFFGEGSRLTVL.